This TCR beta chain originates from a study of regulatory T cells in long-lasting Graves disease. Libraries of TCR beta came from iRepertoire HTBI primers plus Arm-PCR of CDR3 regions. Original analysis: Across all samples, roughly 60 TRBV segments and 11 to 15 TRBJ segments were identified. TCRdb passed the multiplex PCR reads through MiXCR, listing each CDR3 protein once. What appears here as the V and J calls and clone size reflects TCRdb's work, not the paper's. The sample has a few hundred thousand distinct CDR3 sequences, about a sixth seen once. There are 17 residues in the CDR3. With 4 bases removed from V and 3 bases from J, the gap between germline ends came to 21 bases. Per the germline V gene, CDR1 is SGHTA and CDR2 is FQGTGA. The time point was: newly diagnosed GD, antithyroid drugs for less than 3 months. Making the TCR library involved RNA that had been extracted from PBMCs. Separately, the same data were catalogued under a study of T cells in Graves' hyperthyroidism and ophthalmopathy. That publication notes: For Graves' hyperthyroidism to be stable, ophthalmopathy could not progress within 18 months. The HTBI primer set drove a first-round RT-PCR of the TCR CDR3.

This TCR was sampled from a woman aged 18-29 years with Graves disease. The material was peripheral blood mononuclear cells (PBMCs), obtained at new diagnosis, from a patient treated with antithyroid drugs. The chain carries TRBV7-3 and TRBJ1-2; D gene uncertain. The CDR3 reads CASSSGWSGQRDYGYTF. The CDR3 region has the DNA TGTGCCAGCAGCTCTGGGTGGAGCGGGCAACGGGACTATGGCTACACCTTC.